This is a list of T cell receptor beta chains from one sample in a study of CD8 T cells in ankylosing spondylitis. TCRdb re-analysed the 5' RACE reads in MiXCR, keeping a single row per CDR3 protein. The repertoire holds 200,000 to 250,000 distinct CDR3 sequences, with about 17% as singletons. Sequencing was done on a sample of blood, either unsorted or a sorted T cell fraction (not recorded which). All receptors come from a male donor with ankylosing spondylitis. Each CDR3 is given without its conserved first and last residue. Each record gives: V gene, J gene, CDR3 protein.

TRBV5-1	TRBJ2-1	ASSVLAGADEQF
TRBV7-3	TRBJ2-2	ASSLGDTGELF
TRBV4-1	TRBJ2-2	ASSLDKGTSTGELF
TRBV15	TRBJ1-1	ATSIPTVAPIMNTEAF
TRBV3-1	TRBJ2-2	ASSQDRGRPLAGELF
TRBV29-1	TRBJ2-7	SVEGIRVNEQY
TRBV29-1	TRBJ2-4	SVEGGAGIQY
TRBV20-1	TRBJ1-4	SASDVGVGEKLF
TRBV27	TRBJ2-7	ASSPGLAVSYEQY
TRBV27	TRBJ1-6	ASSLVGDTNSPLH
TRBV4-1	TRBJ2-1	ASSQDPATAYNEQF
TRBV2	TRBJ2-5	ASNILRGRAEETQY
TRBV7-9	TRBJ2-7	ASSSYDGAGEQY
TRBV6-4	TRBJ2-1	ASSEGLAGYNEQF
TRBV3-1	TRBJ2-2	ASSQVGLAGTGELF
TRBV4-1	TRBJ2-1	ASSQTGITYNEQF
TRBV5-5	TRBJ1-5	ASSPGGASNQPQH
TRBV4-2	TRBJ1-2	ASSQEKPDLSYGYT
TRBV12-3/TRBV12-4	TRBJ2-3	ASSPSYDTQY
TRBV11-2	TRBJ2-5	ASSRQGAGETQY
TRBV6-1	TRBJ1-1	ASSGERGADTEAF
TRBV11-2	TRBJ2-7	ASSSPGGSWSYEQY
TRBV3-1	TRBJ2-1	ASSRTSGEYNEQF
TRBV7-3	TRBJ2-1	ASSYGLAEPNNEQF
TRBV20-1	TRBJ1-5	SAGQPQH
TRBV3-1	TRBJ2-7	ASSQDWRGTNEQY
TRBV12-3/TRBV12-4	TRBJ2-7	ASSSGAEQY
TRBV13	TRBJ2-1	ASSSFALFYGPIPNNEQF
TRBV3-1	TRBJ2-3	ASSQDNSGTQY
TRBV7-8	TRBJ2-1	ASSRSSVSGTVYNEQF
TRBV5-1	TRBJ2-7	ASSTDSYSDIYEQY
TRBV7-9	TRBJ2-5	ASSYDRTQETQY
TRBV9	TRBJ2-2	ASSVSGGNTGELF
TRBV5-5	TRBJ2-7	ASSITGTGSYEQY
TRBV5-1	TRBJ2-1	ASNSGEGYEQF
TRBV4-1	TRBJ1-2	ASSLDGLYGYT
TRBV4-2	TRBJ1-3	ASSQDLGTGGNTIY
TRBV4-1	TRBJ1-1	ASSQHGTENTEAF
TRBV3-1	TRBJ1-6	ASSRGQGDSPLH
TRBV29-1	TRBJ2-7	SAVPTDGAPYEQY
TRBV21-1	TRBJ2-3	ASSPHLTSGARDTQY
TRBV28	TRBJ2-3	ASSLSRSGLDQDTQY
TRBV7-3	TRBJ2-1	ASRYSGSTYNEQF
TRBV4-3	TRBJ2-1	ASSPFTQGGNEQF
TRBV4-1	TRBJ2-1	ASTLTPRSYNEQF
TRBV27	TRBJ2-5	ASSPSVGEAAGTQY
TRBV9	TRBJ2-5	ASSVGAGVRETQY
TRBV7-2	TRBJ2-3	ASSVNSGTDTQY
TRBV29-1	TRBJ2-5	SVDGGVQETQY
TRBV5-6	TRBJ2-1	ASSFQGYNEQF
TRBV6-4	TRBJ2-2	ASSASGTSASNTGELF
TRBV28	TRBJ1-2	ASRGTGANYGYT
TRBV4-2	TRBJ1-3	ASSPEMGEFSGNTIY